A single sample gave rise to the 8 T cell receptor beta chains below, sequenced in a study of T cells in Graves' hyperthyroidism and ophthalmopathy. The investigators amplified TCR beta CDR3 regions from RNA transcripts. The HTBI primer set was used in a first-round RT-PCR of the TCR CDR3. TCRdb re-analysed the multiplex PCR reads in MiXCR, keeping a single row per CDR3 protein. The data hold about 610,000 distinct CDR3 sequences, with approximately 14% observed a single time. Sequences were obtained from blood. The receptor set was obtained from a woman between 35 and 50 years old with Graves' ophthalmopathy.

This clonotype was recorded many times. V and J are TRBV20-1 and TRBJ1-2; TRBD1 matches at 7 bases. Germline values: CDR1 DFQATT, CDR2 SNEGSKA (reference sequence). The CDR3 is 14 residues long. The V gene end was trimmed by 3 bases and the J gene end by 1 base; junction bases not matched to a gene: 5. CDR3 DNA: TGCAGTGCTAGCCGACAGGGAATTAACTATGGCTACACCTTC. This sequence encodes CSASRQGINYGYTF.

This clonotype has a count of ten or more. The genes are TRBV2 and TRBJ1-5; TRBD1 matches 10 bases. Trimming took 3 bases from V and 7 from J; bases not matched to a gene: 3. Germline CDR1 SNHLY, CDR2 FYNNEI. The CDR3 covers 14 residues. The CDR3 nucleotides read TGTGCCAGCAGTGACGACAGGGGGCAACAGCCCCAGCATTTT. Translated: CASSDDRGQQPQHF.

This clonotype was counted ten times or more. J is TRBJ1-2 and V is TRBV5-1; D gene unclear. This CDR3 contains 15 residues. The V and J ends lost 2 bases and 4 bases respectively, with 15 bases between them. Germline V gives CDR1 SGHRS, CDR2 YFSETQ. The CDR3 sequence is CASSLDYGMLYGYTF. The CDR3 DNA follows: TGCGCCAGCAGCTTAGACTACGGGATGCTCTATGGCTACACCTTC. Using reference TRBV5-1 and TRBJ1-2 for the parts outside the CDR3, the full variable domain is KAGVTQTPRYLIKTRGQQVTLSCSPISGHRSVSWYQQTPGQGLQFLFEYFSETQRNKGNFPGRFSGRQFSNSRSEMNVSTLELGDSALYLCASSLDYGMLYGYTFGSGTRLTVV.

This chain connects TRBV18 to TRBJ1-3; D may be TRBD1 (5 bases). This CDR3 has 15 residues. Germline V gene lookup returns CDR1 KGHSH and CDR2 LQKENI. Deletions cut 4 bases from V and 0 bases from J, with 10 bases between. The CDR3 is CASSRTGVSGNTIYF. CDR3 coding DNA: TGTGCCAGCTCACGAACAGGAGTCTCTGGAAACACCATATATTTT.

This clonotype has a count of ten or more. The chain is built from TRBV12-3 or TRBV12-4 and TRBJ2-4; D is possibly TRBD1 (5 bases). The length of the CDR3 is 13 residues. V shed 3 bases and J shed 8 bases, with 11 bases lying between them. The DNA of the CDR3 is TGTGCCAGCAGTTTGGACATCCGAGACATTCAGTACTTC. Its translation: CASSLDIRDIQYF.

This clonotype was counted between two and nine times. The V gene is TRBV6-2 or TRBV6-3, the J gene TRBJ2-4, with D possibly TRBD1 on 6 matching bases. Germline V gives CDR1 MNHEY, CDR2 SVGEGT. V lost 1 base and J 7 bases, leaving 20 bases between the germline ends. This CDR3 region has 17 residues. DNA for the CDR3: TGTGCCAGCAGTTACTACCCCGACCAGGGGATAGTTAACATTCAGTACTTC. This codes for CASSYYPDQGIVNIQYF.

The chain employs TRBV20-1 and TRBJ2-7, with 7 bases matching TRBD2. The junction had 10 bases not matched to a gene; V was cut back by 6 bases and J by 2 bases. CDR3 length: 14 amino acids. Per the germline V gene, CDR1 is DFQATT and CDR2 is SNEGSKA (reference sequence). The DNA for the CDR3 is TGCAGTGCCCGGACCCCGGGAGGTGCCTACGAGCAGTACTTC. Its protein product is CSARTPGGAYEQYF.

This clonotype was seen at least ten times. This sequence joins TRBV29-1 and TRBJ2-5; 9 nucleotides align to TRBD1. V dropped 6 bases and J dropped 7; count of bases not matched to a gene: 15. Germline loops: CDR1 SQVTM, CDR2 ANQGSEA. This CDR3 is built from 15 residues. The CDR3 region has the DNA TGCAGCGTACCTCGCGACGGGACAGGGAAGGGGACCCAGTACTTC. Its translation is CSVPRDGTGKGTQYF.